A single sample is the source of the 18 T cell receptor beta chains below, sequenced in a study of OX40 agonist ivuxolimab in advanced cancers. Sequencing was performed with immunoSEQ multiplex PCR; in TCRdb, only in-frame clones are kept and a portion is missing. The sample shows 90,000 to 150,000 clones, 75% to 90% of them seen only once. This specimen was CD4+ or CD8+ T cells sorted from blood, taken in a trial of the OX40 agonist ivuxolimab. Every receptor here comes from an adult with an advanced solid tumor such as melanoma, head and neck, liver or kidney cancer.

This chain uses TRBV5-6 with TRBJ2-1; the match to TRBD2 covers 7 bases. The germline CDR1 and CDR2 sequences are SGHDT and YYEEEE. The CDR3 runs to 14 residues. V was pared by 6 bases and J by 10 bases, with 13 bases of the junction left unmatched. The CDR3 coding sequence is TGTGCCAGCACCCCCGGGGCGGGGGTCGGGGAGCAGTTCTTC. The encoded protein is CASTPGAGVGEQFF.

The chain employs TRBV19 and TRBJ1-5, with TRBD1 matching 8 bases. CDR3 length equals 13 residues. CDR1 LNHDA and CDR2 SQIVND come from the germline V gene (reference sequence). J gave up 4 bases and V 10 bases, and 6 bases lay outside the gene matches. The DNA of the CDR3 is TGTGCCACTCGCGGGACAGGTAATCAGCCCCAGCATTTT. Its protein is CATRGTGNQPQHF. The full variable domain, its missing parts supplied by reference TRBV19 and TRBJ1-5, is DGGITQSPKYLFRKEGQNVTLSCEQNLNHDAMYWYRQDPGQGLRLIYYSQIVNDFQKGDIAEGYSVSREKKESFPLTVTSAQKNPTAFYLCATRGTGNQPQHFGDGTRLSIL.

V usage is TRBV28 and J usage is TRBJ2-7; D might be TRBD1 or TRBD2, each matching 6 bases. Germline assignment: CDR1 MDHEN and CDR2 SYDVKM. This CDR3 is 14 amino acids long. Trimming stripped 7 bases from V and 3 bases from J, with 16 bases between. The CDR3: CASKRTEGGYEQYF. Written as DNA, the CDR3 is TGTGCCAGCAAGAGGACAGAGGGGGGCTACGAGCAGTACTTC. Variable domain in full (rest from reference TRBV28 and TRBJ2-7): DVKVTQSSRYLVKRTGEKVFLECVQDMDHENMFWYRQDPGLGLRLIYFSYDVKMKEKGDIPEGYSVSREKKERFSLILESASTNQTSMYLCASKRTEGGYEQYFGPGTRLTVT.

The chain uses TRBV7-2 and TRBJ2-2; the D is unclear. Germline V gene lookup returns CDR1 SGHTA and CDR2 FQGNSA. Deletions cut 2 bases from V and 2 bases from J, with 9 bases between. This CDR3 comprises 15 residues. This CDR3 is CASSLLRFNTGELFF. In DNA, the CDR3 is TGTGCCAGCAGCTTATTGCGGTTCAACACCGGGGAGCTGTTTTTT.

J is TRBJ1-6 and V is TRBV30; no definite D call. The V gene's germline CDR1 is GTSNPN and CDR2 SVGIG (reference sequence). This CDR3 comprises 12 residues. V lost 4 bases to trimming and J lost 11 bases, with 12 bases between them. CDR3: CAWKRVLTPLHF. The CDR3 DNA sequence: TGTGCCTGGAAAAGGGTTTTGACACCCCTCCACTTT.

The chain has TRBV4-3 and TRBJ2-7; 7 bases agree with TRBD1. The CDR3 totals 15 residues. Trimming took 1 base from V and 7 from J; bases not matched to a gene: 10. Germline values: CDR1 LGHNA, CDR2 YSLEER. The CDR3 loop reads CASSQGGTGVGEQYF. The DNA for the CDR3 is TGCGCCAGCAGCCAAGGGGGAACAGGGGTGGGGGAGCAGTACTTC.

V usage is TRBV28 and J usage is TRBJ2-7; D unresolved. The CDR3 contains 16 residues. The germline V gene has CDR1 MDHEN and CDR2 SYDVKM. V was shortened by 7 bases and J by 5 bases, with 24 bases between the two germline ends. The CDR3 bases are TGTGCCAGCAAAATATCACAGCTCCTAGGATCCAACGAGCAGTACTTC. It codes for CASKISQLLGSNEQYF.

The V and J genes are TRBV6-6 and TRBJ2-2, with TRBD2 matching 8 bases. This CDR3 is built from 16 residues. Per the germline V gene, CDR1 is MNHNY and CDR2 is SVGAGI (reference sequence). V lost 4 bases to trimming and J lost 4 bases; unmatched junction nucleotides: 8. Written as DNA, the CDR3 is TGTGCCAGCAGTTGGGATAGCGGGGTACCCACCGGGGAGCTGTTTTTT. Protein sequence: CASSWDSGVPTGELFF.

The chain uses TRBV2 and TRBJ1-5; D may be TRBD1 (6 bases). Trimming took 4 bases from V and 7 from J, leaving 11 bases between them. Per germline, CDR1 SNHLY and CDR2 FYNNEI. This CDR3 contains 13 residues. CDR3 nucleotide sequence: TGTGCCAGCAGTGTGGGGGGGGGCCAGCCCCAGCATTTT. It codes for CASSVGGGQPQHF. Drawing the rest from reference TRBV2 and TRBJ1-5, the complete variable domain is EPEVTQTPSHQVTQMGQEVILRCVPISNHLYFYWYRQILGQKVEFLVSFYNNEISEKSEIFDDQFSVERPDGSNFTLKIRSTKLEDSAMYFCASSVGGGQPQHFGDGTRLSIL.

This chain joins TRBV10-3 and TRBJ1-3; TRBD1 agrees at 12 bases. The V gene end was trimmed by 8 bases and the J gene end by 3 bases; junction bases not matched to a gene: 2. Looked up from germline, CDR1 is ENHRY and CDR2 is SYGVKD. This CDR3 has 14 residues. The CDR3 is CAIGTGGLGNTIYF. DNA for the CDR3: TGTGCCATCGGGACAGGGGGCCTTGGAAACACCATATATTTT.

The rearrangement links TRBV15 to TRBJ2-2; D remains ambiguous. The CDR3 covers 17 residues. Germline V gene sequence: CDR1 LNHNV, CDR2 YYDKDF (reference sequence). The V end lost 3 bases, the J end lost 0 bases, and 14 bases lay between the germline ends. CDR3 residues: CATSSIPRAPNTGELFF. As DNA, the CDR3 is TGTGCCACCAGCAGCATTCCAAGGGCCCCGAACACCGGGGAGCTGTTTTTT.

V is TRBV10-3 and J is TRBJ1-3; no clear D gene. CDR1 and CDR2 (germline): ENHRY, SYGVKD. This CDR3 comprises 16 residues. The germline V and J ends were trimmed by 2 bases and 1 base, with 12 bases remaining between them. The chain's CDR3 is CAISEGLGISGNTIYF. DNA for the CDR3: TGTGCCATCAGTGAGGGACTGGGAATATCTGGAAACACCATATATTTT.

This clone was counted once. The chain couples TRBV15 to TRBJ1-2; D not resolved. Germline lookup yields CDR1 LNHNV and CDR2 YYDKDF (reference sequence). The length of the CDR3 is 15 residues. The V gene lost 0 bases and the J gene lost 6 bases, with 14 bases spanning the gap. In DNA form, the CDR3 reads TGTGCCACCAGCAGAGATCGGGCCCAGTCCAATGGCTACACCTTC. As protein: CATSRDRAQSNGYTF.

V and J are TRBV30 and TRBJ2-1; D might be TRBD1 (7 bases). This CDR3 has 15 amino acids. V was cut by 0 bases and J by 11 bases, with 20 bases left in between. CDR1 is GTSNPN, CDR2 SVGIG, per germline (reference sequence). CDR3 sequence: CAWSVGGGERAKQFF. CDR3 in DNA: TGTGCCTGGAGTGTTGGAGGGGGCGAGCGAGCTAAGCAGTTCTTC.

The chain employs TRBV7-9 and TRBJ1-6; maybe TRBD1 (5 bases). Deletions cut 5 bases from V and 8 bases from J, with 16 bases between. This CDR3 region has 15 residues. In germline, CDR1 is SEHNR, CDR2 FQNEAQ (reference sequence). In DNA form, the CDR3 reads TGTGCCAGCAGCAAAGGTGTCGGGGGAGATTCACCCCTCCACTTT. Protein sequence: CASSKGVGGDSPLHF. The full variable domain, with the rest looked up from reference TRBV7-9 and TRBJ1-6, is DTGVSQNPRHKITKRGQNVTFRCDPISEHNRLYWYRQTLGQGPEFLTYFQNEAQLEKSRLLSDRFSAERPKGSFSTLEIQRTEQGDSAMYLCASSKGVGGDSPLHFGNGTRLTVT.

The chain has TRBV7-3 and TRBJ2-2, with 7 bases fitting TRBD1. Germline V lookup: CDR1 SGHTA, CDR2 FQGTGA. V dropped 5 bases and J dropped 1; count of bases not matched to a gene: 7. The CDR3 runs 16 residues. CDR3: CASSPSGQLNTGELFF. The CDR3 nucleotides are TGTGCCAGCAGCCCCTCGGGACAGTTGAACACCGGGGAGCTGTTTTTT.

V and J are TRBV7-2 and TRBJ2-5, with 7 bases fitting TRBD2. Germline V gene data show CDR1 as SGHTA and CDR2 as FQGNSA. J lost 2 bases, V lost 6 bases, and 6 bases had no gene match. This CDR3 spans 14 amino acids. DNA for the CDR3: TGTGCCAGCAGGCATTCTAGCGGACAAGAGACCCAGTACTTC. It yields the protein CASRHSSGQETQYF.

The rearrangement links TRBV11-2 to TRBJ2-7; the D gene is possibly TRBD2 (5 bases). Germline loops: CDR1 SGHAT, CDR2 FQNNGV. The V and J ends lost 5 bases and 0 bases respectively, with 11 bases between them. The CDR3 length is 14 residues. The chain's CDR3 is CASSPRGSSYEQYF. In DNA form, the CDR3 reads TGTGCCAGCAGCCCAAGAGGGAGCTCCTACGAGCAGTACTTC.